This TCR beta chain was documented in a study of OX40 agonist ivuxolimab in advanced cancers. The CDR3 has 12 amino acids. CDR1 is MNHNS, CDR2 SASEGT, per germline. V shed 8 bases, J shed 5 bases, and the junction held 2 bases outside the gene matches. Method: immunoSEQ multiplex PCR; TCRdb's copy keeps in-frame clones and lacks some. The sample consists of fewer than 75,000 clones, more than 75% of them appearing once. This clone was counted a single time. The chain joins TRBV6-1 to TRBJ1-1, with 10 nucleotides matching TRBD1. The receptor was isolated from an adult with an advanced solid tumor such as melanoma, head and neck, liver or kidney cancer. The sequencing here drew on CD4+ or CD8+ T cells sorted from blood, taken in a trial of the OX40 agonist ivuxolimab. CDR3 region: CASRTGGTEAFF. The CDR3 coding sequence is TGTGCCAGCCGGACAGGGGGTACTGAAGCTTTCTTT.